Sequencing of this T cell receptor (beta chain) was carried out in a study of T cells in Graves' hyperthyroidism and ophthalmopathy. Regarding the study as a whole: Most expanded thyroid clonotypes above 0.001 also appeared in blood. Separating ophthalmopathy from stable hyperthyroidism was achieved by a 13 V-J model.

TCR beta CDR3 regions were amplified from RNA. The TCR CDR3 first-round RT-PCR relied on the HTBI primer set. TCRdb reprocessed the multiplex PCR reads with MiXCR, giving one entry per CDR3 protein. The data contain 500,000 to 600,000 distinct CDR3 sequences, 35% to 55% of them singletons. Germline lookup yields CDR1 SGHRS and CDR2 YFSETQ. Trimming took off 4 bases at V and 1 base at J, with 11 bases between the two ends. The CDR3 is made up of 14 amino acids. These patients, aged 18 to 65, had recently diagnosed hyperthyroidism lasting under 2 months. In making diagnoses, clinical symptoms, serum thyroxine and TRAb, thyroid ultrasound and orbital computed tomography were all used. In this sample, this clonotype turned up many times. The antigen is unknown.

The specimen was peripheral blood or thyroid tissue (not recorded which). This chain joins TRBV5-1 and TRBJ1-1, with no clear D. This receptor was obtained from a woman aged 18-29 years with Graves' hyperthyroidism. The CDR3 coding sequence is TGCGCCAGCAGCCGGAGCGGCTCGAACACTGAAGCTTTCTTT. Its translation is CASSRSGSNTEAFF.